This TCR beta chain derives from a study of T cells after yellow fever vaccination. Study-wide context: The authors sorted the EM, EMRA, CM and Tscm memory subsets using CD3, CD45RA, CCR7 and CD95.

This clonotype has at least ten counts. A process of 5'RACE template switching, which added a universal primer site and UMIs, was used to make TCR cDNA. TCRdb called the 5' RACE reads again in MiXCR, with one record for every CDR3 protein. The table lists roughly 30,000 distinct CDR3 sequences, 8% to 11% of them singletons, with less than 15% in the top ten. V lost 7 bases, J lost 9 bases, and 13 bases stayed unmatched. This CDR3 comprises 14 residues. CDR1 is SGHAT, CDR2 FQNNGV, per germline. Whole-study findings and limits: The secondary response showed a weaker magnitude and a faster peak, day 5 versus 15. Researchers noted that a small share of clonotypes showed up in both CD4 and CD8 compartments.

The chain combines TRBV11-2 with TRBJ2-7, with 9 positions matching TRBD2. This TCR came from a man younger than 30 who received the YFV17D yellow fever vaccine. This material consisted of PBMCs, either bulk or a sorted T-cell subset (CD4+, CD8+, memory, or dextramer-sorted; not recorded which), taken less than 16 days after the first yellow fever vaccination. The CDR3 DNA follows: TGTGCCAGCACCATAGGACTAGCGTCTCCTGTGCAGTACTTC. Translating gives CASTIGLASPVQYF. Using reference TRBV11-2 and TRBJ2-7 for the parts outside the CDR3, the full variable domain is EAGVAQSPRYKIIEKRQSVAFWCNPISGHATLYWYQQILGQGPKLLIQFQNNGVVDDSQLPKDRFSAERLKGVDSTLKIQPAKLEDSAVYLCASTIGLASPVQYFGPGTRLTVT.